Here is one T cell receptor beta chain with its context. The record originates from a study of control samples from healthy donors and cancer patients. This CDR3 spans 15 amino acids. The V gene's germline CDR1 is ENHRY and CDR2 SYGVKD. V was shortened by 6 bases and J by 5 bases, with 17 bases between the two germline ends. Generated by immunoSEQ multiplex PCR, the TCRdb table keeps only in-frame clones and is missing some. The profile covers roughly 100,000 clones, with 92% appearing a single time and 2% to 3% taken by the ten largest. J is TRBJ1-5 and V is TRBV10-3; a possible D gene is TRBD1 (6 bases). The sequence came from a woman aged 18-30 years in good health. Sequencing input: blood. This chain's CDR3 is CAIREQGSPDQPQHF. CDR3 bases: TGTGCCATCAGAGAACAGGGCTCCCCAGATCAGCCCCAGCATTTT.